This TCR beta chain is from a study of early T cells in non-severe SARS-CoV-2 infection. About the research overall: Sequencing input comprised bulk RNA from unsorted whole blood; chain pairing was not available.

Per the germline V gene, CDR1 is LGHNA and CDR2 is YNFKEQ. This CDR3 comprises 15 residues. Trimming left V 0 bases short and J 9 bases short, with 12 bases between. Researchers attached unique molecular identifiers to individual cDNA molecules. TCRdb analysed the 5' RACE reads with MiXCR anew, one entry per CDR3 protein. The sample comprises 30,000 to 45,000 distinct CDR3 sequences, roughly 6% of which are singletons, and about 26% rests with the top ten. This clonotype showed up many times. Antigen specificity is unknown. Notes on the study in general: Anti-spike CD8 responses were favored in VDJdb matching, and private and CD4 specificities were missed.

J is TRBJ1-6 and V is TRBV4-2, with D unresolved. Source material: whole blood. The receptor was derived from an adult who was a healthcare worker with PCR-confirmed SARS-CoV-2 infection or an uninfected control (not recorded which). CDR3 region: CASSQDEGSGSPLHF. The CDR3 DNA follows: TGTGCCAGCAGCCAAGACGAAGGGAGTGGTTCACCCCTCCACTTT.